This passage covers 15 T cell receptor beta chains from one sample sequenced in a study of cytomegalovirus exposure and HLA in healthy donors. PCR primers comprised 60 Vbeta and 13 Jbeta primers. Sequencing was performed with immunoSEQ multiplex PCR; in TCRdb, only in-frame clones are kept and a portion is missing. The table lists approximately 140,000 clones, around 76% of them singletons. The sequenced sample consisted of PBMCs. These receptors were taken from a male donor in good health and CMV-seronegative.

Worth noting for this clone: One end of the junction is discordant with germline, which a read error may explain. The CDR3 nucleotides are TGTTCCAGCAGCCAAGTGGGGACTAGCGACAATGAGCAGTTCTTC. Translation gives CSSSQVGTSDNEQFF. The V gene is TRBV7-9, the J gene TRBJ2-1; TRBD2 matches 10 bases. The length of the CDR3 is 15 residues. CDR1 is SEHNR, CDR2 FQNEAQ, per germline (reference sequence).

V usage is TRBV29-1 and J usage is TRBJ2-2; D is possibly TRBD2 (5 bases). Germline lookup yields CDR1 SQVTM and CDR2 ANQGSEA. Trimming took 4 bases from V and 0 from J, leaving 6 bases between them. This CDR3 spans 13 amino acids. The CDR3 DNA follows: TGCAGCGTTGGACTATCGAACACCGGGGAGCTGTTTTTT. Its translation is CSVGLSNTGELFF.

This clone has only a few counts. The J gene is TRBJ1-1, the V gene TRBV12-5, with 9 bases matching TRBD1. With 7 bases clipped from V and 11 bases from J, the junction kept 5 bases outside the gene matches. This CDR3 is built from 11 residues. Germline lookup yields CDR1 LGHNT and CDR2 FRNRAP. The CDR3 loop is CASANDRGAFF. The CDR3 DNA reads as TGTGCTAGTGCCAACGACAGGGGGGCTTTCTTT.

CDR3: CASSLVLRETQYF. DNA for the CDR3: TGTGCCAGCAGCTTAGTTCTACGGGAGACCCAGTACTTC. The chain uses TRBV7-9 and TRBJ2-5; D gene uncertain. This CDR3 has 13 residues. Trimming removed 1 base from V and 5 bases from J, with 8 bases in between. The germline CDR1 and CDR2 sequences are SEHNR and FQNEAQ (reference sequence).

As regards this clone: One junction end does not reproduce the germline sequence, and a read error may be involved. The CDR3 loop reads CASSEGIGSAGELFF. For the CDR3, the DNA is TGTGCTAGCAGCGAGGGCATCGGGAGTGCCGGGGAGCTGTTTTTT. The V gene is TRBV7-7, the J gene TRBJ2-2, with a weak D call TRBD2 (6 bases). The CDR3 has 15 amino acids. CDR1 SSHAT and CDR2 FNYEAQ come from the germline V gene (reference sequence).

This clone was seen a single time. The rearrangement joins TRBV30 to TRBJ1-4; the D gene is possibly TRBD1 (5 bases). This CDR3 is 12 amino acids long. Trimming removed 0 bases at V and 15 bases at J, with 14 bases between. CDR1 is GTSNPN and CDR2 is SVGIG in the germline V gene (reference sequence). The CDR3 reads CAWSVPRDSMFF. CDR3 nucleotides: TGTGCCTGGAGTGTACCCCGAGACAGCATGTTTTTT.

Notes on this clone: The identical CDR3 is also encoded by other nucleotide sequences in the sample. This chain's CDR3 is CASSLSRNTEAFF. DNA of the CDR3: TGTGCCAGCAGTTTATCGAGGAACACTGAAGCTTTCTTT. The rearrangement links TRBV27 to TRBJ1-1; D is unclear. V gave up 0 bases and J gave up 1 base, with 3 bases separating them. This CDR3 has 13 residues. Germline V gene sequence: CDR1 MNHEY, CDR2 SMNVEV (reference sequence).

The chain combines TRBV18 with TRBJ1-4, with D possibly being TRBD1 (5 bases). V was pared by 3 bases and J by 7 bases, with 12 bases between. Germline V CDR1 and CDR2: KGHSH, LQKENI. The CDR3 totals 14 residues. The CDR3 DNA reads as TGTGCCAGCTCACCGGCAGGGTCCGCTGAAAAACTGTTTTTT. It translates to CASSPAGSAEKLFF.

This clone has only a few counts. The V call is TRBV7-9, the J call TRBJ1-2; TRBD1 aligns across 9 bases. J lost 4 bases, V lost 5 bases, and 5 bases had no gene match. Per the germline V gene, CDR1 is SEHNR and CDR2 is FQNEAQ (reference sequence). The CDR3 totals 14 residues. CDR3 protein: CASSLTGGGYGYTF. CDR3 coding DNA: TGTGCCAGCAGCCTAACAGGGGGCGGCTATGGCTACACCTTC.

The rearrangement joins TRBV7-3 to TRBJ2-1; 7 bases line up with TRBD2. CDR1 SGHTA and CDR2 FQGTGA come from the germline V gene. The CDR3 loop spans 15 amino acids. V lost 5 bases to trimming and J lost 4 bases; unmatched junction nucleotides: 8. The CDR3 reads CASSQRGGGYNEQFF. The CDR3 DNA reads TGTGCCAGCAGCCAGCGAGGCGGGGGATACAATGAGCAGTTCTTC.

The V and J genes are TRBV2 and TRBJ2-7; D call uncertain. The V and J ends lost 4 bases and 6 bases respectively, with 13 bases between them. Germline V gene data show CDR1 as SNHLY and CDR2 as FYNNEI. The CDR3 consists of 13 residues. The CDR3 is CASSVELAGEQYF. The DNA of the CDR3 is TGTGCCAGCAGTGTTGAGTTAGCTGGCGAGCAGTACTTC.

V usage is TRBV7-3 and J usage is TRBJ1-2; TRBD1 might be the D (6 bases). The CDR3 totals 19 residues. The V gene's germline CDR1 is SGHTA and CDR2 FQGTGA. Trimming stripped 0 bases from V and 0 bases from J, with 20 bases between. The CDR3 reads CASSLTRTGTTGTNYGYTF. In DNA form, the CDR3 reads TGTGCCAGCAGCTTAACCAGGACGGGGACTACAGGGACTAACTATGGCTACACCTTC.

The CDR3 spells CASARQGALGGELFF. In nucleotides, the CDR3 is TGTGCCAGCGCAAGACAGGGGGCGCTGGGCGGGGAGCTGTTTTTT. The V call is TRBV5-4, the J call TRBJ2-2; 10 bases line up with TRBD1. The CDR3 has 15 amino acids. With 7 bases clipped from V and 7 bases from J, the junction kept 10 bases outside the gene matches. The germline gives CDR1 SGHNT, CDR2 YYREEE (reference sequence).

The chain uses TRBV5-5 and TRBJ2-7; 7 bases line up with TRBD2. With V trimmed by 0 bases and J by 2 bases, 5 bases remained unmatched. The CDR3 is made up of 15 amino acids. Germline V gene data show CDR1 as SGHKS and CDR2 as YYEKEE (reference sequence). CDR3: CASSLGPLAAYEQYF. The CDR3 DNA is TGTGCCAGCAGCTTGGGCCCCCTAGCGGCCTACGAGCAGTACTTC. Filled out from reference TRBV5-5 and TRBJ2-7, the complete variable domain reads DAGVTQSPTHLIKTRGQQVTLRCSPISGHKSVSWYQQVLGQGPQFIFQYYEKEERGRGNFPDRFSARQFPNYSSELNVNALLLGDSALYLCASSLGPLAAYEQYFGPGTRLTVT.

The rearrangement joins TRBV4-1 to TRBJ1-5; D unclear. Trimming cost V 3 bases and J 3 bases, with 12 bases left between them. The CDR3 totals 15 residues. CDR1 and CDR2 from the germline V gene are MGHRA and YSYEKL. CDR3 region: CASSQVRLNNQPQHF. Here the CDR3 DNA reads TGCGCCAGCAGCCAGGTCAGGCTTAACAATCAGCCCCAGCATTTT.